The rows below give T cell receptor beta chains drawn from one sample of a study of vaccination and CD4 T cells after COVID-19. Antigens of these TCRs are unknown. TCRdb re-analysed the PCR reads in MiXCR, keeping a single row per CDR3 protein. The sample lists 7,000 to 9,000 distinct CDR3 sequences, 73% occurring once. Material for sequencing was CD4+ T cells from blood, cultured in vitro. Receptors originate from a human donor who had recovered from COVID-19. The CDR3 runs from the conserved cysteine through the conserved F or W.

V: TRBV6-1; CDR3: CASLLSGQGYNSPLHF
V: TRBV10-3; CDR3: CAISAGTGLPAEAFF
V: TRBV29-1; CDR3: CSVGGDRVNQPQHF
V: TRBV7-6; CDR3: CASSLAAEGAGYTF
V: TRBV11-2; CDR3: CASSSRLAGDKETQYF
V: TRBV15; CDR3: CATSRDSTLVINSPLHF
V: TRBV6-5; CDR3: CASSSAAGVGTQYF
V: TRBV11-2; CDR3: CASSPIRRLAGDSYNEQFF
V: TRBV15; CDR3: CATSRDRSDYGYTF
V: TRBV6-1; CDR3: CASSPRGSTMAFF
V: TRBV10-3; CDR3: CAISEVQQETQYF
V: TRBV2; CDR3: CAVGRDRPYEQYF
V: TRBV20-1; CDR3: CSATNWGSNQPQHF
V: TRBV7-9; CDR3: CASSSKDGEGRGKNIQYF
V: TRBV10-3; CDR3: CAISEGRQAFGAFF
V: TRBV7-8; CDR3: CASSPRQGHTEAFF
V: TRBV7-6; CDR3: CASSLREGFNNEQFF
V: TRBV28; CDR3: CASSRSPREQFF
V: TRBV28; CDR3: CASNPQAISGANVLTF
V: TRBV19; CDR3: CASSTSGGDQPQHF
V: TRBV6-5; CDR3: CASSSTPLKTYGYTF
V: TRBV19; CDR3: CASSIRGPGGANVLTF
V: TRBV2; CDR3: CASSGGVGQETQYF
V: TRBV5-1; CDR3: CASSFADPYNSPLHF
V: TRBV19; CDR3: CASSPWTDNEQFF
V: TRBV7-2; CDR3: CASSLDSGQGHGYTF
V: TRBV27; CDR3: CASSLARTVRSTDTQYF
V: TRBV5-1; CDR3: CASSTGGVSTDTQYF
V: TRBV6-2/TRBV6-3; CDR3: CASSYSSGSSNQPQHF
V: TRBV6-1; CDR3: CASSELGYEQYF
V: TRBV19; CDR3: CASSRGDYGYTF
V: TRBV2; CDR3: CASRKGLAGGGDTQYF
V: TRBV11-2; CDR3: CASSLAGVTEAFF
V: TRBV6-1; CDR3: CASSVDRGGGEQYF
V: TRBV6-5; CDR3: CASSYDGGTNTEAFF
V: TRBV6-2/TRBV6-3; CDR3: CASSYRLFGAGTETQYF
V: TRBV7-8; CDR3: CASSLGLAGGYETQYF
V: TRBV2; CDR3: CASLGTSGRGEQYF
V: TRBV19; CDR3: CASSIGPISGNTIYF
V: TRBV6-1; CDR3: CASSRTVRAGTEAFF